These T cell receptor beta chains were read from a single sample in a study of control samples from healthy donors and cancer patients. TCRdb keeps only in-frame clones here, not all; method: immunoSEQ multiplex PCR. The data hold over 85,000 clones, with 85% to 95% observed a single time. The sequencing sample was made of blood. The origin of the receptors is a woman aged 25-40 years in good health. The CDR3 runs from the conserved cysteine through the conserved F or W. Each record gives: CDR3 length, D gene, clone size, J gene, V gene, CDR3 DNA, CDR3 protein. D genes are given only for firm matches. Only some rows state a clone size, as once, few, many or a class for expanded clones.

length: 13; D: TRBD2; size: .; J: TRBJ2-5; V: TRBV7-7; DNA: TGTGCTAGCAGCTTAGCGGGCGTGGAGACCCAGTACTTC; CDR3: CASSLAGVETQYF
length: 12; D: .; size: .; J: TRBJ2-7; V: TRBV28; DNA: TGTGCCAGCAGCCAGTCTATCGACGAGCAGTACTTC; CDR3: CASSQSIDEQYF
length: 15; D: .; size: .; J: TRBJ2-5; V: TRBV11-3; DNA: TGTGCCAGCAGCTTAATGGGCGGGACGGGCGAGACCCAGTACTTC; CDR3: CASSLMGGTGETQYF
length: 17; D: .; size: once; J: TRBJ1-2; V: TRBV7-9; DNA: TGTGCCAGCAGCCCGAGTTGGGCCACAAGACGAGGCTATGGCTACACCTTC; CDR3: CASSPSWATRRGYGYTF
length: 14; D: .; size: .; J: TRBJ2-7; V: TRBV6-5; DNA: TGTGCCAGCAGTTACTCGGAGGGCACCTACGAGCAGTACTTC; CDR3: CASSYSEGTYEQYF
length: 13; D: .; size: many; J: TRBJ1-1; V: TRBV28; DNA: TGTGCCAGCAGTCCCAATGGTTGGTTGGAAGCTTTCTTT; CDR3: CASSPNGWLEAFF
length: 15; D: TRBD1; size: .; J: TRBJ1-2; V: TRBV3-1/TRBV3-2; DNA: TGTGCCAGCAGCCAAGTCGCCCAGGGGGCGGATGGCTACACCTTC; CDR3: CASSQVAQGADGYTF
length: 11; D: TRBD1; size: .; J: TRBJ2-4; V: TRBV20-1; DNA: TGCAGTGCCCCGACAGGGAACATTCAGTACTTC; CDR3: CSAPTGNIQYF
length: 15; D: .; size: .; J: TRBJ2-2; V: TRBV19; DNA: TGTGCCAGTAGTATGTGGGGGAGAGTCGCCGGGGAGCTGTTTTTT; CDR3: CASSMWGRVAGELFF
length: 16; D: TRBD2; size: .; J: TRBJ2-2; V: TRBV5-1; DNA: TGCGCCAGCAGCGCGCCAGCGGGGGGGCCTACCGGGGAGCTGTTTTTT; CDR3: CASSAPAGGPTGELFF
length: 16; D: .; size: .; J: TRBJ2-7; V: TRBV1; DNA: TGCACCCGAACCTACCCTCATAGCGGGAGGGTAGGAGAGCAGTACTTC; CDR3: CTRTYPHSGRVGEQYF
length: 15; D: TRBD1; size: .; J: TRBJ2-1; V: TRBV5-1; DNA: TGCGCCAGCAGGGACACAGGGGGATACTACAATGAGCAGTTCTTC; CDR3: CASRDTGGYYNEQFF
length: 15; D: .; size: .; J: TRBJ1-3; V: TRBV5-4; DNA: TGTGCCAGCACCAATCGAATGTCCTCTGGAAACACCATATATTTT; CDR3: CASTNRMSSGNTIYF
length: 16; D: .; size: .; J: TRBJ2-5; V: TRBV1; DNA: TGCACCAGCAGCCAAGAAGGGCAGGGAGCTGGGGAGACCCAGTACTTC; CDR3: CTSSQEGQGAGETQYF
length: 15; D: TRBD2; size: .; J: TRBJ2-5; V: TRBV11-1; DNA: TGTGCCAGCCCCTGTAGAGGGAGGGCCATCGAGACCCAGTACTTC; CDR3: CASPCRGRAIETQYF
length: 19; D: .; size: .; J: TRBJ2-1; V: TRBV7-3; DNA: TGTGCCAGCAGCTTAACGCTAGCTTCGGTCGGTAACTCCTACAATGAGCAGTTCTTC; CDR3: CASSLTLASVGNSYNEQFF
length: 14; D: .; size: .; J: TRBJ1-1; V: TRBV2; DNA: TGTGCCAGCAGTGTAGGCGGTGGGGATACTGAAGCTTTCTTT; CDR3: CASSVGGGDTEAFF
length: 14; D: .; size: .; J: TRBJ1-6; V: TRBV6-1; DNA: TGTGCCAGCAGTGAACGGGAGATTAATTCACCCCTCCACTTT; CDR3: CASSEREINSPLHF
length: 16; D: .; size: .; J: TRBJ2-6; V: TRBV4-2; DNA: TGTGCCAGCAGCCAAGATCTGGGGGCTGGGGCCAACGTCCTGACTTTC; CDR3: CASSQDLGAGANVLTF
length: 15; D: TRBD1; size: .; J: TRBJ1-1; V: TRBV4-1; DNA: TGCGCCAGCAGCCGAAGCGGGACAGGGATCGCTGAAGCTTTCTTT; CDR3: CASSRSGTGIAEAFF
length: 15; D: .; size: .; J: TRBJ2-3; V: TRBV9; DNA: TGTGCCAGCAGCGAGAGCGCCGGTGGTTCAGATACGCAGTATTTT; CDR3: CASSESAGGSDTQYF
length: 18; D: .; size: .; J: TRBJ2-2; V: TRBV5-6; DNA: TGTGCCAGCACCTATGGATTAGGGGCGTCAGTCAACACCGGGGAGCTGTTTTTT; CDR3: CASTYGLGASVNTGELFF
length: 15; D: .; size: .; J: TRBJ1-5; V: TRBV4-2; DNA: TGTGCCAGCAGGATTACAGGGTTAAGCAATCAGCCCCAGCATTTT; CDR3: CASRITGLSNQPQHF
length: 16; D: .; size: .; J: TRBJ2-7; V: TRBV19; DNA: TGTGCCAGTAGTATAGATGGTGGGCAGGTTGTCTACGAGCAGTACTTC; CDR3: CASSIDGGQVVYEQYF
length: 14; D: .; size: .; J: TRBJ1-4; V: TRBV30; DNA: TGTGCCTGGAGTCCAGGGGTTTTGCGTGAAAAACTGTTTTTT; CDR3: CAWSPGVLREKLFF